This T cell receptor (beta chain) was recovered during a study of blood T cell repertoires in COVID-19. The data were produced by immunoSEQ multiplex PCR, yet TCRdb's version contains in-frame clones alone and is incomplete. Among about 150,000 clones listed, 87% were seen once. This sequence was found in a man aged 80 or over with acute or convalescent COVID-19. Sequencing input: peripheral blood.

The CDR3 DNA sequence: TGTGCCAGCACGCAGGGGCCAAGAACCGGGGAGCTGTTTTTT. Its protein is CASTQGPRTGELFF. The chain links TRBV6-5 to TRBJ2-2, with D possibly TRBD1 on 6 matching bases. In germline, CDR1 is MNHEY, CDR2 SVGAGI. The CDR3 has 14 residues. Trimming took 7 bases from V and 5 from J, leaving 14 bases between them.